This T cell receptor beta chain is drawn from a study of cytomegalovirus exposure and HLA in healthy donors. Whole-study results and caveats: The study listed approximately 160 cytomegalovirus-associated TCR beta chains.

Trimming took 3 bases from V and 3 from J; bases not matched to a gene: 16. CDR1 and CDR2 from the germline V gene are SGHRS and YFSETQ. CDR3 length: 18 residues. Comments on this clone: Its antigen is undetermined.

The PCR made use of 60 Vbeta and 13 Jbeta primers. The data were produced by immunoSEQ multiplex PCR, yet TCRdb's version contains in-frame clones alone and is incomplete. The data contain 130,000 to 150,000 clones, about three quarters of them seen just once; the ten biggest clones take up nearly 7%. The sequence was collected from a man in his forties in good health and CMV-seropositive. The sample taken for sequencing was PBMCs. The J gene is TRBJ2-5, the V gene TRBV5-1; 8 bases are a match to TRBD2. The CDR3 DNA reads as TGCGCCAGCAGCTCATACGAGACGAGCGGGGGTCCTGAAGAGACCCAGTACTTC. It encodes CASSSYETSGGPEETQYF.